This T cell receptor (beta chain) was identified during a study of cytomegalovirus exposure and HLA in healthy donors. The PCR had 60 Vbeta and 13 Jbeta primers. Sequencing was performed with immunoSEQ multiplex PCR; in TCRdb, only in-frame clones are kept and a portion is missing. The repertoire consists of some 120,000 clones, with 73% occurring once and the leading ten covering around 3.9%. General study points: Researchers reported in a later analysis that common viral pathogens appeared linked to several top clusters.

Trimming took 2 bases from V and 6 from J; bases not matched to a gene: 11. In germline, CDR1 is SGHTA, CDR2 FQGNSA. The CDR3 has 17 amino acids. Only one count was recorded for this clone. Its cognate antigen is unknown. V and J are TRBV7-2 and TRBJ2-2, with TRBD2 matching over 8 bases. This receptor was identified in a middle-aged woman in good health and CMV-seronegative. The sequencing input was PBMCs. The CDR3 DNA follows: TGTGCCAGCAGCTTAAGGCGGGAGGCGGTTTCGGCCGGGGAGCTGTTTTTT. Translation: CASSLRREAVSAGELFF.